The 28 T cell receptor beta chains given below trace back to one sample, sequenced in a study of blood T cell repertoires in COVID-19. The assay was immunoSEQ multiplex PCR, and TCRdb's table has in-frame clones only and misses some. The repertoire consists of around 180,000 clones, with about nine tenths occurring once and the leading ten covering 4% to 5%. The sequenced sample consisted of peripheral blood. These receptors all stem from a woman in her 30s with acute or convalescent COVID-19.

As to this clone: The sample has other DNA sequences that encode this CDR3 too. CDR3 amino acids: CASSLALNTGELFF. In DNA, the CDR3 is TGTGCCAGCAGCTTAGCACTGAACACCGGGGAGCTGTTTTTT. The rearrangement links TRBV11-2 to TRBJ2-2; no firm D call. This CDR3 has 14 amino acids. V lost 1 base, J lost 1 base, and 4 bases lay in between. Germline-derived CDR1 and CDR2 are SGHAT and FQNNGV.

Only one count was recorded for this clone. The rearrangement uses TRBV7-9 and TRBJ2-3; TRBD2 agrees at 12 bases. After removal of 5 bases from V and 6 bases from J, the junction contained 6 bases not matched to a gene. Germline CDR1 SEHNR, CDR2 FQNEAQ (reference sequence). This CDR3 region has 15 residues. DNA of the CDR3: TGTGCCAGCAGCCCCCTAGCGGGAGGGGTGGATACGCAGTATTTT. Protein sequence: CASSPLAGGVDTQYF.

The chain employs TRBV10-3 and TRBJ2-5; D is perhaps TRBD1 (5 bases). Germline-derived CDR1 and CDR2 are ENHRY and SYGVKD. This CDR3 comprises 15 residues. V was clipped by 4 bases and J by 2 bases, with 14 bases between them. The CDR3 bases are TGTGCCATCAGTGCCAGCAGGGTAATGCAAGAGACCCAGTACTTC. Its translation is CAISASRVMQETQYF.

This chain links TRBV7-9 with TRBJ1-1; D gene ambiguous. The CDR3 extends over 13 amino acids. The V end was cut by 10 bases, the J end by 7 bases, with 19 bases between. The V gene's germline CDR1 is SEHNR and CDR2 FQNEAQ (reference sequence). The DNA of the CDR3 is TGTGCCACACGTGTCGGACTATCTGTTGAAGCTTTCTTT. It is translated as CATRVGLSVEAFF.

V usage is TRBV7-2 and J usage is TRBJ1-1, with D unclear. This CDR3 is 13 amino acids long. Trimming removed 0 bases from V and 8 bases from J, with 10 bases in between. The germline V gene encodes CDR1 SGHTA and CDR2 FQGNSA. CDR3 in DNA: TGTGCCAGCAGCTTAGCGAAGTACAGCGAAGCTTTCTTT. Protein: CASSLAKYSEAFF.

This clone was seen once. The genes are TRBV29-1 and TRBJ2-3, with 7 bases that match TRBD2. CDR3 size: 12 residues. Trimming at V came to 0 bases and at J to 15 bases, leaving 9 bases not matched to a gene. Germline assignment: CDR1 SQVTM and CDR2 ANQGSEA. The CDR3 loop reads CSVEDDGRSSYF. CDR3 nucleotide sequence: TGCAGCGTTGAAGATGACGGGAGGTCGTCCTATTTT.

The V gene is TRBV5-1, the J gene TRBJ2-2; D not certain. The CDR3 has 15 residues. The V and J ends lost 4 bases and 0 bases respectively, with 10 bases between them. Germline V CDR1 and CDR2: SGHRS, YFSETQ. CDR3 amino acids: CASSPDQANTGELFF. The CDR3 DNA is TGCGCCAGCAGCCCAGACCAGGCGAACACCGGGGAGCTGTTTTTT.

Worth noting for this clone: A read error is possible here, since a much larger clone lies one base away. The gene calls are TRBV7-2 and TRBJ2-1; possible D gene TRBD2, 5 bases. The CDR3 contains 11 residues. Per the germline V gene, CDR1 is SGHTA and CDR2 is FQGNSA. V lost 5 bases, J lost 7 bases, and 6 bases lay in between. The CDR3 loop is CASSPGNEQFF. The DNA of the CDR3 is TGTGCCAGCAGCCCGGGGAATGAGCAGTTCTTC.

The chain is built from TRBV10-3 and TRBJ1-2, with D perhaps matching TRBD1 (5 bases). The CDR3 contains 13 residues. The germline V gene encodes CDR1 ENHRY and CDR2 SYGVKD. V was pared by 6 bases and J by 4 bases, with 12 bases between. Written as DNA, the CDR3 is TGTGCCATCAGCGGGGGATCCCTCTATGGCTACACCTTC. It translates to CAISGGSLYGYTF.

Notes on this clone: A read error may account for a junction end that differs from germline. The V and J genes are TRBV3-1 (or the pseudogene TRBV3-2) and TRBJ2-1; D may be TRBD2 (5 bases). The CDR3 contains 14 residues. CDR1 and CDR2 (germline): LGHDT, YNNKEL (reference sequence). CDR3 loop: CASTLLGSHNEQFF. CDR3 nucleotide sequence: TGTGCCAGCACCCTACTAGGCTCCCACAATGAGCAGTTCTTC.

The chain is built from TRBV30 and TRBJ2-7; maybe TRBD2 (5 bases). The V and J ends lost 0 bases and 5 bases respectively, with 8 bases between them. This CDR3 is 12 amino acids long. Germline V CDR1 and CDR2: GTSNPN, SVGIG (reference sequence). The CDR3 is CAWSVAGNEQYF. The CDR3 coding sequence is TGTGCCTGGAGTGTAGCCGGGAACGAGCAGTACTTC.

The CDR3 loop reads CASSARGNQPQHF. The DNA of the CDR3 is TGTGCCAGCAGCGCGAGGGGGAATCAGCCCCAGCATTTT. V is TRBV7-2 and J is TRBJ1-5; TRBD1 is a possible D gene (6 bases). This CDR3 has 13 residues. Per the germline V gene, CDR1 is SGHTA and CDR2 is FQGNSA. V was shortened by 5 bases and J by 4 bases, with 9 bases between the two germline ends.

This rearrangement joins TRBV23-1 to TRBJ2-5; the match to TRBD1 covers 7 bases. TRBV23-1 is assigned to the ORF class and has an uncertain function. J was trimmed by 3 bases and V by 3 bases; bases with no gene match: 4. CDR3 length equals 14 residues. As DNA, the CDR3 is TGCGCCAGCAGTCAGGATGGGACAGAAGAGACCCAGTACTTC. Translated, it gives CASSQDGTEETQYF.

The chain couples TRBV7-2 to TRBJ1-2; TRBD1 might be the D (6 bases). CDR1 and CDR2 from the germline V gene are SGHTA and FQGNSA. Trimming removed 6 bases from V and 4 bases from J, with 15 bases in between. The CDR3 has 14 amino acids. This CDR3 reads CASSPSPQGYGYTF. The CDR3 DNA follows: TGTGCCAGCAGTCCCTCCCCACAGGGCTATGGCTACACCTTC.

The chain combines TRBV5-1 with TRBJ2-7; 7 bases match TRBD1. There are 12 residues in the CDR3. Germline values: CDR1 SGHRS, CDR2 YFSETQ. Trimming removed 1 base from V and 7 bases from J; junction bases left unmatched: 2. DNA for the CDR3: TGCGCCAGCAGCTTGAGGGGGCTTGAGCAGTACTTC. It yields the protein CASSLRGLEQYF. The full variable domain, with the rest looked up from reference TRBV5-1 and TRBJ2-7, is KAGVTQTPRYLIKTRGQQVTLSCSPISGHRSVSWYQQTPGQGLQFLFEYFSETQRNKGNFPGRFSGRQFSNSRSEMNVSTLELGDSALYLCASSLRGLEQYFGPGTRLTVT.

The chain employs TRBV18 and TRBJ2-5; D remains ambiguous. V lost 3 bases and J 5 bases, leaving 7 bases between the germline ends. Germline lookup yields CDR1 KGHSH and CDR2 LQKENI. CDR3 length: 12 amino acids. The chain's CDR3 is CASSPLRETQYF. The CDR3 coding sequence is TGTGCCAGCTCACCTCTCAGGGAGACCCAGTACTTC.

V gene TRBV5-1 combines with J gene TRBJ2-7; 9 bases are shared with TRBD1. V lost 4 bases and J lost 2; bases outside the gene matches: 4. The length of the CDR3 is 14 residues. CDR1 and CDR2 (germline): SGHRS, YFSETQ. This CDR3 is CASSGGTGTYEQYF. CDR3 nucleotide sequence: TGCGCCAGCAGCGGAGGGACAGGGACCTACGAGCAGTACTTC.

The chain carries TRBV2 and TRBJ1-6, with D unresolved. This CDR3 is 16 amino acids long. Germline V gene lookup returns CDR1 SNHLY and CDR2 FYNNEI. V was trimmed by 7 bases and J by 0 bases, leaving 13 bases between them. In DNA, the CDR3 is TGTGCCAGCATAGCCGGGTATAGCTCCTATAATTCACCCCTCCACTTT. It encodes CASIAGYSSYNSPLHF.

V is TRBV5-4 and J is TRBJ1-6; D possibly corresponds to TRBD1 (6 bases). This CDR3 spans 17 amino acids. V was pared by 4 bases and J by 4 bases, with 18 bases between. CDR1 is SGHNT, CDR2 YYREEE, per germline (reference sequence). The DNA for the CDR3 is TGTGCCAGCAGCCTCCAGACAGGTCGTCTATATAATTCACCCCTCCACTTT. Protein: CASSLQTGRLYNSPLHF.

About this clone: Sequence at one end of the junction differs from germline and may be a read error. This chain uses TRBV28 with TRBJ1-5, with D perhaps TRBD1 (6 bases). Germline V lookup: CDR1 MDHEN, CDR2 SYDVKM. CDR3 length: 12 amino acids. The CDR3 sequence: CASREGVTNENF. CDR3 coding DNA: TGTGCCAGCAGAGAGGGGGTCACTAACGAGAATTTT. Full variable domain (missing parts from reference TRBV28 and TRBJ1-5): DVKVTQSSRYLVKRTGEKVFLECVQDMDHENMFWYRQDPGLGLRLIYFSYDVKMKEKGDIPEGYSVSREKKERFSLILESASTNQTSMYLCASREGVTNENFGDGTRLSIL.

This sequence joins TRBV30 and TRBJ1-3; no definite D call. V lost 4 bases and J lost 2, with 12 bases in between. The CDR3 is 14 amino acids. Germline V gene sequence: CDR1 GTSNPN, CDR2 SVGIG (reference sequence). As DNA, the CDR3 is TGTGCCTGGACGAAGTTGAGCCCTGGAAACACCATATATTTT. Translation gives CAWTKLSPGNTIYF. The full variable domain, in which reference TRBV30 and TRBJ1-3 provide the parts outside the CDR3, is SQTIHQWPATLVQPVGSPLSLECTVEGTSNPNLYWYRQAAGRGLQLLFYSVGIGQISSEVPQNLSASRPQDRQFILSSKKLLLSDSGFYLCAWTKLSPGNTIYFGEGSWLTVV.

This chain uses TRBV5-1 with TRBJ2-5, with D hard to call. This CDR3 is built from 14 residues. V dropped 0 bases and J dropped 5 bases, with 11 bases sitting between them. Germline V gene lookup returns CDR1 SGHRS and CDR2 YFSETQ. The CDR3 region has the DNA TGCGCCAGCAGCTTGGCTCCTCCCGAGGAGACCCAGTACTTC. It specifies CASSLAPPEETQYF.

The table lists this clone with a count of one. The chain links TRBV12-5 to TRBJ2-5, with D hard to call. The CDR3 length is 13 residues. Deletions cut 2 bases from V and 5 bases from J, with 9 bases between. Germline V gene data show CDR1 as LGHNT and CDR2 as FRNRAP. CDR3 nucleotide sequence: TGTGCTAGTGGTTTGACGTTCGGGGAGACCCAGTACTTC. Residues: CASGLTFGETQYF.

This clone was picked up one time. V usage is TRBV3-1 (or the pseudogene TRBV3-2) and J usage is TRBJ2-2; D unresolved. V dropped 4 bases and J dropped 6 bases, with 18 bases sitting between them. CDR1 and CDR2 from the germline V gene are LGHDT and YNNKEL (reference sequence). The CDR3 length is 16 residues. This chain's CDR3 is CASSPGVGLIPGELFF. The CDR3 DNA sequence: TGTGCCAGCAGCCCCGGTGTGGGCCTCATTCCCGGGGAGCTGTTTTTT.

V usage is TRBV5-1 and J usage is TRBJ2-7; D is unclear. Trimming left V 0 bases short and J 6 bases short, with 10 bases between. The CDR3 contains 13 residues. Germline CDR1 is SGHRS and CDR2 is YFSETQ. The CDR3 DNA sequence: TGCGCCAGCAGCTTGGGGTCCGCCAGCGAGCAGTACTTC. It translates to CASSLGSASEQYF.

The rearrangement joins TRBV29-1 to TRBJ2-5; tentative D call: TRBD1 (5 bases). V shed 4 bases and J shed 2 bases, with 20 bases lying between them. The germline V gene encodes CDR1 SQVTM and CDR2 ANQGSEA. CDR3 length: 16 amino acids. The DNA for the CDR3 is TGCAGCGTTGCGTACCGCGCATTGACAGATCAAGAGACCCAGTACTTC. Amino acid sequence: CSVAYRALTDQETQYF.

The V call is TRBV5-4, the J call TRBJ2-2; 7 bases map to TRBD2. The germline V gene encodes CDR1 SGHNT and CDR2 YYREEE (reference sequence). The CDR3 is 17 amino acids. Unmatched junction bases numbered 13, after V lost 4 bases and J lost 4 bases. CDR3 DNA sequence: TGTGCCAGCAGCCCCATGGGGGGGGTGATAGGCACCGGGGAGCTGTTTTTT. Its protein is CASSPMGGVIGTGELFF.

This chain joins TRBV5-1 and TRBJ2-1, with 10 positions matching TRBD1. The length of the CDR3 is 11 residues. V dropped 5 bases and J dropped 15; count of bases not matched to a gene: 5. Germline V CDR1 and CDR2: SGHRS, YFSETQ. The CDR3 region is CASRRQGALFF. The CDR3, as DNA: TGCGCCAGCAGACGACAGGGGGCCTTGTTCTTC.